This T cell receptor beta chain was sequenced in a study of CD8 T cells in Susac syndrome (dated by TCRdb to about 2019). Describing the broader study: Of the Susac syndrome patients who were sequenced, about eight were in clinical remission while five or six had clinically active disease. At blood withdrawal, Susac syndrome patients were either therapy-naive, taking corticosteroids (in some cases with IVIg as well), or taking IVIg alone. Whether CD8+ T cell activation and differentiation in Susac syndrome was antigen driven was tested using repertoire sequencing. Beyond this particular receptor, the publication reports: No clonal expansion was detected in the CD4+ T cell repertoire of Susac syndrome patients. The TCR sequencing and HLA analysis was acknowledged to have included a relatively small number of individuals.

High-throughput TCR beta sequencing profiled peripheral blood CD8+ and CD4+ T cells from healthy donors, Susac syndrome patients and multiple sclerosis patients. The Susac syndrome patients fulfilled recently defined diagnostic criteria for either definite or probable disease. Bulk CD8+ and CD4+ T cells were purified by magnetic negative isolation, while CD8+ TEMRA cells were enriched using FACS. Blood was drawn into EDTA tubes, processed within 24 hours, and PBMCs were isolated by density gradient centrifugation. PBMCs intended for TCR sequencing were frozen in liquid nitrogen and were later thawed in a 37 degrees C water bath. The sorted or isolated CD4+, CD8+ and CD8+ TEMRA cells had a purity of 90% or higher. RNA was extracted with the RNeasy kit and roughly 0.5 to 1 ug was reverse transcribed using random hexamers. The immunoSEQ multiplex PCR assay, which covers 54 Vbeta and 13 Jbeta segments, was used to amplify TCR beta CDR3 regions. Bias from PCR amplification was corrected by using a synthetic template baseline for primer optimization and for computational correction. For the original study's pipeline: Only productive sequences were kept, with reads annotated to V, D and J genes according to IMGT and analyzed in immunoSEQ Analyzer. To calculate clonality, Shannon entropy was normalized by log2 of the number of productive unique sequences and then subtracted from one. For each patient and control, public and private clones were evaluated among the 100 most prevalent clones. Clones were defined as Susac-specific when absent from the healthy and MS cohorts, from fewer than 1,300 published viral clones and from other ImmuneACCESS disease sequences. The public reads were reanalyzed by TCRdb: fastp trimming at Q25, MiXCR alignment, in-frame beta chains only. One record per CDR3 amino acid sequence lists the most common genes and DNA. TCRdb's processing, not the authors' own work, is the source of the V and J calls. The sample contains some 150,000 distinct CDR3 sequences, around 95% of them found a single time. The biggest ten clones account for 0.14% of the sample.

About this clonotype: Its antigen remains undetermined. No quality values exist for individual bases; no much larger clone is one base distant.

The trim is 6 bases for V and 5 bases for J, with a gap of 10 bases between the germline ends. Reading from cysteine to phenylalanine, the CDR3 counts 12 amino acids. CDR3 DNA only is kept here, 36 bases in frame from base 1. Source material: CD4+ T cells from PBMCs. The chain employs TRBV12-3 or TRBV12-4 and TRBJ1-2; the D gene lacks a confident call. This receptor was taken from a human donor with Susac syndrome. The encoded CDR3 is CASSHRHYGYTF. The sequenced DNA: TGTGCCAGCAGCCACCGACATTATGGCTACACCTTC.